The source of this TCR beta chain is a study of T cells in Graves' hyperthyroidism and ophthalmopathy (dated by TCRdb to 2018 to 2020). With regard to the full study: Peripheral blood samples were taken at the time of initial diagnosis, prior to any treatment. TCR V-J signatures able to tell the groups apart were searched for in a discovery cohort of 100 patients, of whom 43 had Graves' ophthalmopathy and around 56 had stable Graves' hyperthyroidism. Prospective prediction of ophthalmopathy was tested in an independent validation cohort consisting of under 20 hyperthyroidism patients and around 16 patients who later progressed to ophthalmopathy. For training and testing, the roughly 93 patients in the discovery cohort were randomly divided in a 7:3 ratio. In addition, the study compared T-cell repertoires in thyroid tissue and in blood from roughly 6 Graves' hyperthyroidism patients. After sampling, hyperthyroidism patients received methimazole starting at 30 mg daily, and ophthalmopathy patients received high-dose intravenous methylprednisolone. According to the paper, TCR Vbeta CDR3 sequencing was carried out on approximately 140 peripheral blood samples, which came from under 50 ophthalmopathy, some 73 hyperthyroidism and roughly 17 progressor patients.

TCR beta CDR3 regions were amplified from RNA transcripts. The TCR CDR3 was subjected to a first round of RT-PCR using the HTBI primer set and the Qiagen OneStep RT-PCR kit. Libraries were constructed in a second round of multiplex PCR, after which size selection and purification were performed. Paired-end sequencing of the libraries was performed with 100 bp reads on an Illumina HiSeq2000. The study's processing was this. SOAPnuke was used to process the raw data, throwing out any read that contained adapters or uncalled bases, had a mean Phred below 15, or lacked an exact constant-primer or identifier match. High-quality paired reads were merged with COPE v1.2.5, and unique nucleotide sequences were defined as clonotypes. MiTCR v1.1 was used to align the clonotypes against IMGT TRBV, TRBD and TRBJ reference segments. Only V-J combinations with frequency above 0.0001, covering 99% to 99.2% of repertoires, were analysed. A TCS score was defined as the ratio between F50 (clonal expansion) and ExV (chaos), using BLOSUM62-based TCRdist between CDR3 peptides within each V-J. Welch's t-statistics and random forest reduced around 550 V-J features to roughly 13, which were used in a naive Bayes classifier (R e1071). TCRdb reprocessed the public reads (quality trimming at Q25 with fastp, clone calling with MiXCR) and kept in-frame beta chains. Identical CDR3 protein sequences are pooled into one entry, listed with their most common genes and DNA. The V and J calls reflect TCRdb's pipeline rather than the authors' work. This sample gives around 500,000 distinct CDR3 sequences in total; roughly a sixth of them show up just once. Of the sample, 29% is held by the ten largest clones.

In the ophthalmopathy patients, disease was moderately to severely active, with a Clinical Activity Score of 3 or more, a NOSPECS grade of 4 or more, and a duration of less than 3 months. Any patient with an uncontrolled infection, another autoimmune disease, pregnancy or lactation was excluded. Diagnoses relied on clinical symptoms, serum thyroxine and TRAb, thyroid ultrasound and orbital computed tomography. Ficoll-Paque density gradient centrifugation was used to isolate PBMCs from approximately 10 ml of fresh peripheral blood. Total RNA was extracted using Trizol reagent, and RNA quality was assessed on an Agilent 2100 Bioanalyzer. The CDR1 and CDR2 encoded by the germline V gene are MDHEN and SYDVKM. The CDR3 adds up to 18 amino acids, both ends counted. The CDR3 DNA has 54 bases and is translated from base 1. Trimming leaves V shorter by 6 bases and J shorter by 4 bases, with the junction holding 17 bases beyond the gene matches.

A note on this clonotype: Its antigen has not been determined. Just one base apart from a much larger clone, this may be a read error. The conserved phenylalanine or tryptophan is not found at the CDR3 terminus, so this likely reflects a read error.

What the work shows at the level of the full study, not this receptor alone: Blood samples also contained most of the expanded thyroid clonotypes (frequency above 0.001), which suggests that blood repertoires may reflect thyroid immune responses. Sample size was not statistically predetermined, and investigators were not blinded to group allocation. Ophthalmopathy was separated from stable hyperthyroidism by a 13 V-J signature model, with roughly 88% sensitivity and about 81% specificity obtained in cross-validation and 80%/75% obtained in testing. During validation, the model predicted progression to ophthalmopathy a median of approximately 6.5 months ahead of onset, with just under 71% sensitivity and almost 75% specificity.

The TCR originated in a woman younger than 45 with Graves' ophthalmopathy. The sequenced sample consisted of blood. The V and J genes are TRBV28 and TRBJ2-2; 7 bases in the junction line up with TRBD2. CDR3 loop: CASRGNGAAGWITGELFS. The DNA reads TGTGCCAGCAGGGGGAATGGAGCAGCGGGATGGATCACCGGGGAGCTGTTTTCT.